The T cell receptor (beta chain) under discussion was sequenced for a study of blood T cell repertoires in COVID-19 (dated by TCRdb to 2020 to 2022). In terms of the full investigation: The collaborator samples originated in the United States, Italy and Spain and spanned the acute and convalescent phases of COVID-19. The prospective study material was composed of cDNA or gDNA derived from T cells, B-cell-depleted T cells, or PBMCs. Deeply sampled blood TCRbeta repertoires from subjects exposed to, actively infected with, or recovered from COVID-19 were included in the dataset. The repertoires were released in a freely available public database meant as a resource for research on the immune response to SARS-CoV-2. Samples came from the ongoing ImmuneRACE study (first 160 participants) plus 1,254 subjects from 6 global collaborators. Nearly every sample came with metadata listing a de-identified subject ID, COVID-19 status, age in years and sex. HLA class I and class II types, where available, came from metadata supplied by the sample provider rather than from assay-based typing. Results and caveats for the whole study, not just this receptor: The quantity of clinical and demographic metadata differed by source and by participant and was supplied without curation.

About this clone itself: No cognate antigen has been identified for it. Per-base qualities were not stored, and no clone one base away is much larger.

From the germline V gene, CDR1 is MGHRA and CDR2 is YSYEKL. Its CDR3 holds 16 amino acids, cysteine through phenylalanine. The read is trimmed to its CDR3 DNA, 48 bases read in frame from base 1. Here V drops 3 bases and J drops 4 bases, and the junction holds 8 bases not matched to any gene. TCRbeta CDR3 regions were amplified from genomic DNA by means of the immunoSEQ Assay, a bias-controlled multiplex PCR. Processing in the source paper ran as follows. Within the assay, amplification of reference gene primers was used to estimate how many nucleated cells each sample contained. To quantify the absolute abundance of each unique TCRbeta CDR3 rearrangement, sequence reads were collapsed and filtered. Productive Simpson clonality was computed per sample as the square root of Simpson's diversity index over productive rearrangements. Sourced from immuneACCESS, this table was stored by TCRdb with only in-frame sequences that have V and J called. A share of the clones is absent; for the studies checked, an unresolved V gene accounts for under half, and the remainder has no known explanation. The DNA gave D and trimming, while V, J and clone size come from that table. The sample table holds about 220,000 clones, of which about 80% were seen once. 1.3% of the sample goes to the ten largest clones.

Participants in the prospective study were enrolled through a virtual design, were aged 18 to 89 years, and lived in 24 United States geographic areas. In the prospective study, participants were assigned to cohorts based on the clinical history participants reported in a screening survey and a study questionnaire. In the prospective study, whole blood, serum and a nasopharyngeal or oropharyngeal swab were collected from each participant by mobile phlebotomists. Over an approximately 2-month period, participants in the prospective study had the option of providing additional blood draws and questionnaires. Before DNA extraction, blood samples from the prospective study were shipped at room temperature or frozen.

The specimen sequenced was PBMCs or T cells enriched from blood (not recorded which). This clonotype originated in a woman in her forties with acute COVID-19. This receptor chain uses TRBV4-1 and TRBJ2-3; TRBD1 fits 9 bases in the junction. The CDR3 sequence is CASSQTGQGRADTQYF. Here is the DNA: TGCGCCAGCAGCCAGACCGGACAGGGGCGCGCAGATACGCAGTATTTT.